This T cell receptor beta chain was documented in a study of CD8 T cells in Susac syndrome. This clonotype was seen a few times. RNA, at about 0.5 to 1 ug, was reverse transcribed with random hexamers. Amplification of the TCR beta CDR3 was carried out by immunoSEQ multiplex PCR, which spanned a total of 54 Vbeta and 13 Jbeta segments. TCRdb redid the calling of the immunoSEQ multiplex PCR reads with MiXCR, one entry per CDR3 protein. Found here are about 80,000 distinct CDR3 sequences, 90% to 95% of them singletons; the top ten hold 0.25% to 0.3%. Unmatched junction bases numbered 4, after V lost 0 bases and J lost 4 bases. Germline CDR1 and CDR2: LNHNV and YYDKDF (reference sequence). The CDR3 sequence is 16 residues long.

The clonotype comes from a human donor in good health. The source material was CD8+ T cells from PBMCs. The chain carries TRBV15 and TRBJ2-3; 10 nucleotides line up with TRBD1. The CDR3 DNA reads TGTGCCACCAGCAGAGAAGGCGGGACAGGGGCAGATACGCAGTATTTT. This translates into CATSREGGTGADTQYF.